Presented here are 23 T cell receptor beta chains from one specimen sequenced in a study of T cell changes during pregnancy in multiple sclerosis. Sequencing used immunoSEQ multiplex PCR; TCRdb keeps in-frame clones, though not all of them. The table records approximately 51,000 clones, roughly 93% of them present only once. This material consisted of peripheral blood, taken in the second trimester of pregnancy. The receptors here all came from a female donor with multiple sclerosis, enrolled in a pregnancy study.

The chain carries TRBV4-1 and TRBJ2-1; D is ambiguous. V was pared by 0 bases and J by 0 bases, with 6 bases between. In germline, CDR1 is MGHRA, CDR2 YSYEKL. The CDR3 runs to 15 residues. In DNA form, the CDR3 reads TGCGCCAGCAGCCAAGACTCCAGCTCCTACAATGAGCAGTTCTTC. It codes for CASSQDSSSYNEQFF.

The chain combines TRBV2 with TRBJ2-5; D is unresolved. Germline loops: CDR1 SNHLY, CDR2 FYNNEI. Trimming pared 3 bases from V and 7 bases from J, leaving 9 bases between. The CDR3 covers 12 residues. DNA of the CDR3: TGTGCCAGCAGTGACTGGCTAGGGACCCAGTACTTC. It codes for CASSDWLGTQYF.

The chain employs TRBV27 and TRBJ2-5; D gene uncertain. This CDR3 has 15 residues. The ends were cut back, 2 bases at V and 1 base at J, with 11 bases in the middle. CDR1 is MNHEY and CDR2 is SMNVEV in the germline V gene (reference sequence). Here the CDR3 reads CASSLPSRRQETQYF. The DNA of the CDR3 is TGTGCCAGCAGTTTACCCTCGAGGCGCCAAGAGACCCAGTACTTC.

V gene TRBV15 combines with J gene TRBJ2-3; perhaps TRBD2 as D (5 bases). The V end lost 1 base, the J end lost 3 bases, and 14 bases lay between the germline ends. The CDR3 is 16 amino acids. Germline-derived CDR1 and CDR2 are LNHNV and YYDKDF (reference sequence). The CDR3 loop is CATSRGGAEATDTQYF. CDR3 DNA: TGTGCCACCAGCAGAGGGGGAGCGGAGGCTACAGATACGCAGTATTTT.

The chain employs TRBV12-5 and TRBJ2-1; 9 positions agree with TRBD2. V shed 8 bases and J 8 bases; nucleotides not matched to a gene: 1. The CDR3 is made up of 11 amino acids. Germline CDR1 and CDR2: LGHNT and FRNRAP. Here the CDR3 reads CASSGRYEQFF. CDR3 DNA sequence: TGTGCTAGTAGCGGGAGGTATGAGCAGTTCTTC.

The genes are TRBV2 and TRBJ2-2, with no clear D. The germline V gene encodes CDR1 SNHLY and CDR2 FYNNEI. The V gene lost 0 bases and the J gene lost 9 bases, with 8 bases spanning the gap. The CDR3 contains 13 residues. As DNA, the CDR3 is TGTGCCAGCAGTGAAGCGTTTATTAGGGAGCTGTTTTTT. Protein sequence: CASSEAFIRELFF.

The chain uses TRBV6-5 and TRBJ2-5, with TRBD2 matching over 12 bases. Germline V lookup: CDR1 MNHEY, CDR2 SVGAGI. The V gene end was trimmed by 4 bases and the J gene end by 14 bases; junction bases not matched to a gene: 11. The CDR3 is 14 amino acids. Here the CDR3 reads CASSLNGLAGSLYF. In DNA, the CDR3 is TGTGCCAGCAGTTTAAACGGACTAGCGGGATCCCTTTACTTC.

The chain joins TRBV6-1 to TRBJ1-2, with 8 positions matching TRBD1. Unmatched junction bases numbered 7, after V lost 4 bases and J lost 6 bases. CDR1 and CDR2 from the germline V gene are MNHNS and SASEGT. This CDR3 is built from 14 residues. This CDR3 is CASSVRTGTDGYTF. CDR3 nucleotides: TGTGCCAGCAGTGTACGGACAGGGACTGATGGCTACACCTTC.

The chain links TRBV30 to TRBJ2-3; D unclear. The CDR3 runs 11 residues. The germline V and J ends were trimmed by 1 base and 5 bases, with 4 bases remaining between them. CDR1 GTSNPN and CDR2 SVGIG come from the germline V gene (reference sequence). The CDR3 sequence: CAWSAKDTQYF. As DNA, the CDR3 is TGTGCCTGGAGTGCAAAAGATACGCAGTATTTT.

V is TRBV19 and J is TRBJ2-1; the D gene is possibly TRBD2 (6 bases). Germline CDR1 reads LNHDA; CDR2 reads SQIVND (reference sequence). This CDR3 is 15 amino acids long. V lost 5 bases, J lost 0 bases, and 11 bases lay in between. For the CDR3, the DNA is TGTGCCAGTAGTCTAGCGTTTAGCTCCTACAATGAGCAGTTCTTC. This gives the protein CASSLAFSSYNEQFF.

The CDR3 spells CASSTITGGVEETQYF. CDR3 in DNA: TGTGCCAGCAGCACTATAACAGGGGGAGTAGAAGAGACCCAGTACTTC. V and J are TRBV13 and TRBJ2-5, with 8 nucleotides matching TRBD1. The CDR3 extends over 16 amino acids. V lost 5 bases to trimming and J lost 3 bases; unmatched junction nucleotides: 11. The germline CDR1 and CDR2 sequences are PRHDT and FYEKMQ (reference sequence).

The gene calls are TRBV25-1 and TRBJ1-1; a possible D gene is TRBD1 (6 bases). Germline CDR1 and CDR2: MGHDK and SYGVNS. The CDR3 is 15 amino acids. V was trimmed by 5 bases and J by 2 bases, leaving 15 bases between them. In DNA, the CDR3 is TGTGCCAGCAGTAGTAGGGGGAAGGGAAACACTGAAGCTTTCTTT. Residues: CASSSRGKGNTEAFF.

J is TRBJ2-7 and V is TRBV7-2, with a weak D call TRBD2 (6 bases). The CDR3 spans 14 residues. Germline V gives CDR1 SGHTA, CDR2 FQGNSA. V dropped 3 bases and J dropped 3 bases, with 12 bases sitting between them. Here the CDR3 reads CASSFGGTSYEQYF. CDR3 in DNA: TGTGCCAGCAGCTTCGGGGGTACTAGCTACGAGCAGTACTTC.

The CDR3 reads CASSVGGLTGELFF. CDR3 coding DNA: TGTGCCAGCAGCGTAGGGGGGCTTACCGGGGAGCTGTTTTTT. The chain is built from TRBV9 and TRBJ2-2, with a tentative D call TRBD1 (6 bases). Germline CDR1 SGDLS, CDR2 YYNGEE. The CDR3 totals 14 residues. Trimming removed 0 bases at V and 5 bases at J, with 8 bases between.

This chain uses TRBV21-1 with TRBJ1-2. TRBV21-1 is reported as a pseudogene. This CDR3 is 15 amino acids long. The CDR3 protein is CASSKAGGRMWGYTF. In DNA form, the CDR3 reads TGTGCCAGCAGCAAAGCTGGCGGAAGGATGTGGGGCTACACCTTC.

The chain employs TRBV27 and TRBJ2-3; 10 positions match TRBD2. The CDR3 is 18 residues long. Germline V gives CDR1 MNHEY, CDR2 SMNVEV (reference sequence). Trimming took 6 bases from V and 2 from J; bases not matched to a gene: 14. The CDR3 protein is CASSPSKLAGYFTDTQYF. The CDR3 nucleotides read TGTGCCAGCAGCCCCTCAAAACTAGCGGGATATTTCACAGATACGCAGTATTTT.

V gene TRBV11-3 combines with J gene TRBJ2-7; 8 bases fit TRBD2. V was pared by 3 bases and J by 3 bases, with 10 bases of the junction left unmatched. Germline values: CDR1 SGHNT, CDR2 YENEEA. CDR3 length: 16 amino acids. In DNA, the CDR3 is TGTGCCAGCAGCTTCCCCGGGATAGCGGGAAACTACGAGCAGTACTTC. Protein: CASSFPGIAGNYEQYF.

The chain links TRBV6-6 to TRBJ1-1; D not certain. This CDR3 has 13 amino acids. The germline V gene has CDR1 MNHNY and CDR2 SVGAGI (reference sequence). V was cut by 0 bases and J by 4 bases, with 6 bases left in between. CDR3 sequence: CASSYSRGTEAFF. The CDR3 DNA reads TGTGCCAGCAGTTACTCCCGGGGCACTGAAGCTTTCTTT.

As to this clone: At one end, the junction sequence differs from germline, possibly due to a read error. The chain recombines TRBV4-2 with TRBJ2-7; D call uncertain. The CDR3 spans 16 residues. The germline gives CDR1 LGHNA, CDR2 YNFKEQ. The CDR3 DNA sequence: TGTGCCGGCAGCCAAGATCGTAACTCCCCGTCCTACGAGCAGTACTTC. Its translation is CAGSQDRNSPSYEQYF.

This chain connects TRBV2 to TRBJ1-4; the D is unclear. Germline CDR1 reads SNHLY; CDR2 reads FYNNEI. The CDR3 runs to 14 residues. The germline V and J ends were trimmed by 4 bases and 8 bases, with 14 bases remaining between them. CDR3 in amino acids: CASSGAKREEKLFF. The CDR3, as DNA: TGTGCCAGCAGTGGTGCGAAGAGGGAAGAAAAACTGTTTTTT.

This chain uses TRBV5-6 with TRBJ2-2; 12 positions agree with TRBD2. CDR3 length: 16 amino acids. From germline, CDR1 is SGHDT and CDR2 YYEEEE. After removal of 2 bases from V and 6 bases from J, the junction contained 5 bases not matched to a gene. The CDR3 reads CASSFRLAGAAGELFF. CDR3 sequence (DNA): TGTGCCAGCAGCTTTCGACTAGCGGGAGCTGCCGGGGAGCTGTTTTTT.

The rearrangement joins TRBV7-8 to TRBJ2-1; the D gene is possibly TRBD2 (5 bases). Trimming took off 3 bases at V and 10 bases at J, with 10 bases between the two ends. The CDR3 totals 12 residues. The germline V gene has CDR1 SGHVS and CDR2 FQNEAQ. The CDR3 reads CASSFQTMEQFF. The CDR3 DNA reads as TGTGCCAGCAGCTTTCAGACTATGGAGCAGTTCTTC.

The chain is built from TRBV15 and TRBJ2-1, with TRBD2 matching over 8 bases. The V segment lost 0 bases and the J segment 6 bases; nucleotides outside the gene matches: 7. This CDR3 is 16 amino acids long. Looked up from germline, CDR1 is LNHNV and CDR2 is YYDKDF (reference sequence). The DNA for the CDR3 is TGTGCCACCAGCAGAGATTGGGCTAGCGGGCGCAATGAGCAGTTCTTC. It codes for CATSRDWASGRNEQFF.